This T cell receptor (beta chain) stems from a study of CD8 T cells in ankylosing spondylitis. General observations from the study: In synovial fluid and blood from reactive arthritis, some motif variants were previously reported.

This clonotype was recorded many times. Its specificity is not known. With molecular barcodes, quantitative 5'-RACE was used to make the TCR beta libraries. Via MiXCR, TCRdb re-called the 5' RACE reads, giving one row per CDR3 protein. The sample carries 180,000 or so distinct CDR3 sequences, around 10% recorded once. The ends were cut back, 4 bases at V and 5 bases at J, with 18 bases in the middle. The CDR3 has 16 residues. The receptor was derived from a male donor with ankylosing spondylitis or in good health (not recorded which). Sequencing used blood, either unsorted or a sorted T cell fraction (not recorded which). The rearrangement uses TRBV12-3 or TRBV12-4 and TRBJ1-5; possibly TRBD1 for D (6 bases). For the CDR3, the DNA is TGTGCCAGCAGTTCGACGACAGGTTGGAGGTATCAGCCCCAGCATTTT. This gives the protein CASSSTTGWRYQPQHF.